This TCR beta chain was identified in a study of CD8 T cells in ankylosing spondylitis. In its sample, this clonotype was seen many times. Making use of molecular barcodes, quantitative 5'-RACE generated TCR beta libraries. TCRdb ran MiXCR on the 5' RACE reads and lists one entry per CDR3 protein. This sample has approximately 130,000 distinct CDR3 sequences, with roughly an eighth found just once. V was clipped by 5 bases and J by 1 base, with 14 bases between them. Per germline, CDR1 LNHDA and CDR2 SQIVND (reference sequence). This CDR3 spans 16 amino acids. The sample was blood, either unsorted or a sorted T cell fraction (not recorded which). This receptor was identified in a female donor with ankylosing spondylitis or in good health (not recorded which). The V gene is TRBV19, the J gene TRBJ2-2, with a tentative D call TRBD2 (5 bases). The CDR3 spells CASSDVRAVNTGELFF. CDR3 DNA sequence: TGTGCCAGTAGTGATGTGAGGGCCGTGAACACCGGGGAGCTGTTTTTT.